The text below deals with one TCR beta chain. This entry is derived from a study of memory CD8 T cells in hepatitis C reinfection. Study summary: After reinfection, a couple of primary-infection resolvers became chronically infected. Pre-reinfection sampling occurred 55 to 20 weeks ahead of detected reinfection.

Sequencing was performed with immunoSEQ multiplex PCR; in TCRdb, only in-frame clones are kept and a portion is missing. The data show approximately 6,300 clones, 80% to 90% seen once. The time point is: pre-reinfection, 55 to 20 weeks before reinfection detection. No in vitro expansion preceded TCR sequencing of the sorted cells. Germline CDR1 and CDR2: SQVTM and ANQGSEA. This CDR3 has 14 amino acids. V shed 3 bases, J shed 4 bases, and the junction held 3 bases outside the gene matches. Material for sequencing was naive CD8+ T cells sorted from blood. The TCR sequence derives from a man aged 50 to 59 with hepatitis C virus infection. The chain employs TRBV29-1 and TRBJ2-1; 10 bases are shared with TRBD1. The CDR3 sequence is CSVEGQGSYNEQFF. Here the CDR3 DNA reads TGCAGCGTTGAGGGACAGGGGTCATACAATGAGCAGTTCTTC.